Presented here are 18 T cell receptor beta chains from one specimen sequenced in a study of shared clonotypes between healthy human individuals. Assay used: immunoSEQ multiplex PCR; TCRdb lists only in-frame clones, some missing. The repertoire includes 2,500,000 or so clones, around 90% of them detected once, and 0.3% to 0.4% sits in the top ten. Sequenced input: naive CD4+ T cells from PBMCs. Subset described: CD45RA+ positively selected. The source is a man between 18 and 29 years old in good health. Some clones in this sample may be carry-over from other donors' samples.

This clone was observed a handful of times. The chain links TRBV30 to TRBJ1-5; D gene unclear. Germline V gives CDR1 GTSNPN, CDR2 SVGIG (reference sequence). This CDR3 is built from 14 residues. The V gene lost 0 bases and the J gene lost 5 bases, with 11 bases spanning the gap. CDR3 coding DNA: TGTGCCTGGAGTGTCGCCTTACTTGATCAGCCCCAGCATTTT. Amino acid sequence: CAWSVALLDQPQHF.

Comments on this clone: A read error may produce the germline difference seen at one junction end. CDR3 sequence (DNA): TGTGCCAGCAGTCCGATTCCCCCCCTCTTC. Translation: CASSPIPPLF. The chain links TRBV2 to TRBJ1-2; D call uncertain. CDR1 and CDR2 (germline): SNHLY, FYNNEI. This CDR3 is built from 10 residues.

This chain links TRBV5-1 with TRBJ2-3; D ambiguous. V was pared by 4 bases and J by 2 bases, with 5 bases between. Germline V gene data show CDR1 as SGHRS and CDR2 as YFSETQ. This CDR3 region has 12 residues. CDR3 protein: CASSEDTDTQYF. The CDR3, as DNA: TGCGCCAGCAGCGAGGACACAGATACGCAGTATTTT.

The chain combines TRBV11-2 with TRBJ2-1, with no clear D. This CDR3 is built from 14 residues. Trimming cost V 1 base and J 7 bases, with 11 bases left between them. Germline V gene data show CDR1 as SGHAT and CDR2 as FQNNGV. In DNA form, the CDR3 reads TGTGCCAGCAGCTTAGCGGCCAGTGAGAATGAGCAGTTCTTC. It specifies CASSLAASENEQFF.

The J gene is TRBJ1-4, the V gene TRBV6-5, with D tentatively TRBD1 (6 bases). The CDR3 has 16 amino acids. The V gene's germline CDR1 is MNHEY and CDR2 SVGAGI. V lost 0 bases, J lost 3 bases, and 11 bases lay in between. The CDR3 sequence: CASSYSGGAANEKLFF. CDR3 in DNA: TGTGCCAGCAGTTACTCCGGGGGGGCGGCTAATGAAAAACTGTTTTTT.

This clone was seen just once. V is TRBV9 and J is TRBJ2-1, with 9 bases aligning to TRBD2. The CDR3 spans 16 residues. V gave up 4 bases and J gave up 4 bases; unmatched junction bases: 9. Germline CDR1 reads SGDLS; CDR2 reads YYNGEE. CDR3 residues: CASSMASGKYYNEQFF. CDR3 nucleotides: TGTGCCAGCAGCATGGCTAGCGGGAAATATTACAATGAGCAGTTCTTC. The full variable domain, completed using reference TRBV9 and TRBJ2-1, is DSGVTQTPKHLITATGQRVTLRCSPRSGDLSVYWYQQSLDQGLQFLIQYYNGEERAKGNILERFSAQQFPDLHSELNLSSLELGDSALYFCASSMASGKYYNEQFFGPGTRLTVL.

This chain uses TRBV5-1 with TRBJ1-3; TRBD1 is a possible D gene (6 bases). Germline V gives CDR1 SGHRS, CDR2 YFSETQ. V was pared by 4 bases and J by 2 bases, with 19 bases between. The CDR3 spans 17 residues. The CDR3 DNA reads TGCGCCAGCAGCCCCTCTTCAGGGGTAAGGCCTGGAAACACCATATATTTT. It translates to CASSPSSGVRPGNTIYF.

The V gene is TRBV5-1, the J gene TRBJ2-3; 12 bases are shared with TRBD2. The CDR3 is made up of 17 amino acids. Trimming removed 6 bases from V and 7 bases from J; junction bases left unmatched: 15. Germline V gives CDR1 SGHRS, CDR2 YFSETQ. CDR3 nucleotides: TGCGCCAGCACCTTAGACCCTAGCGGGAGGGCCGCGAATACGCAGTATTTT. Translating it yields CASTLDPSGRAANTQYF.

This clone was seen once. This chain links TRBV30 with TRBJ2-3, with D perhaps matching TRBD1 (5 bases). The germline V gene has CDR1 GTSNPN and CDR2 SVGIG (reference sequence). CDR3 length: 15 amino acids. The ends were cut back, 4 bases at V and 0 bases at J, with 14 bases in the middle. Here the CDR3 DNA reads TGTGCCTGGAATTCCCTGGGGCTTAGCACAGATACGCAGTATTTT. It translates to CAWNSLGLSTDTQYF.

V gene TRBV30 combines with J gene TRBJ2-1, with D possibly TRBD1 on 5 matching bases. Germline assignment: CDR1 GTSNPN and CDR2 SVGIG (reference sequence). V gave up 8 bases and J gave up 3 bases, with 23 bases separating them. The CDR3 extends over 16 amino acids. The CDR3 nucleotides read TGTGCCGCTCTGCCCCGCAGGGCGACTCTCTACAATGAGCAGTTCTTC. It encodes CAALPRRATLYNEQFF.

The chain recombines TRBV9 with TRBJ1-1; D is undetermined. This CDR3 spans 14 amino acids. Looked up from germline, CDR1 is SGDLS and CDR2 is YYNGEE. The V end was cut by 0 bases, the J end by 3 bases, with 9 bases between. CDR3 residues: CASSVVTGDTEAFF. The CDR3 region has the DNA TGTGCCAGCAGCGTAGTAACCGGGGACACTGAAGCTTTCTTT.

V and J are TRBV28 and TRBJ2-7; tentative D call: TRBD2 (6 bases). Germline V lookup: CDR1 MDHEN, CDR2 SYDVKM. The CDR3 runs 14 residues. V was pared by 6 bases and J by 6 bases, with 18 bases between. CDR3 region: CASRYGRRIVEQYF. The CDR3 DNA reads as TGTGCCAGCAGGTACGGGAGAAGGATTGTCGAGCAGTACTTC.

The rearrangement uses TRBV4-1 and TRBJ2-1; no definite D call. The CDR3 has 13 amino acids. Germline CDR1 is MGHRA and CDR2 is YSYEKL. V shed 3 bases and J shed 4 bases, with 7 bases lying between them. Here the CDR3 reads CASSQKSYNEQFF. The CDR3 DNA reads as TGCGCCAGCAGCCAGAAAAGTTACAATGAGCAGTTCTTC.

This sequence joins TRBV29-1 and TRBJ2-3; 14 bases are shared with TRBD2. CDR3 length: 16 residues. Germline V gene lookup returns CDR1 SQVTM and CDR2 ANQGSEA. The V gene end was trimmed by 7 bases and the J gene end by 1 base; junction bases not matched to a gene: 7. CDR3 nucleotide sequence: TGCAGCGCGGGACAGGGACTAGCGGGAGGCACAGATACGCAGTATTTT. Protein product: CSAGQGLAGGTDTQYF.

This chain links TRBV5-8 with TRBJ1-5; 7 nucleotides agree with TRBD1. After removal of 4 bases from V and 0 bases from J, the junction contained 10 bases not matched to a gene. The CDR3 sequence is 17 residues long. Germline-derived CDR1 and CDR2 are SGHTS and YDEGEE. The CDR3 nucleotides are TGTGCCAGCAGCAGGGGGAGGACAGGAAATAGCAATCAGCCCCAGCATTTT. This sequence encodes CASSRGRTGNSNQPQHF.

V usage is TRBV7-9 and J usage is TRBJ1-2; D unclear. The V gene's germline CDR1 is SEHNR and CDR2 FQNEAQ (reference sequence). This CDR3 contains 13 residues. V was pared by 5 bases and J by 6 bases, with 13 bases between. In nucleotides, the CDR3 is TGTGCCAGCAGCGTCTTACCAGCAGATGGCTACACCTTC. Encoded protein: CASSVLPADGYTF.

This rearrangement joins TRBV5-1 to TRBJ2-2; 7 bases align to TRBD1. Trimming cost V 0 bases and J 1 base; bases outside gene matches: 18. Germline V CDR1 and CDR2: SGHRS, YFSETQ. The CDR3 spans 21 residues. The CDR3, as DNA: TGCGCCAGCAGCTTGGCAGTGCAGGGGGTGACGGCTAACCAGAACACCGGGGAGCTGTTTTTT. It encodes CASSLAVQGVTANQNTGELFF.

The chain links TRBV30 to TRBJ1-1, with 7 bases matching TRBD1. Germline-derived CDR1 and CDR2 are GTSNPN and SVGIG (reference sequence). Trimming at V came to 2 bases and at J to 7 bases, leaving 4 bases not matched to a gene. The length of the CDR3 is 12 residues. CDR3 bases: TGTGCCTGGAGTCGACAGGGCCATGAAGCTTTCTTT. Protein: CAWSRQGHEAFF.